This TCR beta chain was sequenced during a study of cytomegalovirus exposure and HLA in healthy donors. Notes on this clone: Its antigen is currently unknown.

Germline assignment: CDR1 MNHEY and CDR2 SVGAGI. The CDR3 is 14 amino acids. Trimming pared 6 bases from V and 4 bases from J, leaving 13 bases between. PCR employed 60 Vbeta and 13 Jbeta primers. This table comes from immunoSEQ multiplex PCR, and its TCRdb copy is limited to in-frame clones, with some not included. The table includes about 160,000 clones, roughly three quarters detected once. Study-wide points: In a later analysis, compared with equally common non-associated chains, HLA-associated beta chains were more expanded. A previous analysis found most TCR beta V segments productive roughly 87% or roughly 30% of the time.

Material for sequencing was PBMCs. The chain recombines TRBV6-5 with TRBJ1-5; D perhaps matches TRBD1 (5 bases). This sequence was found in a man in his forties or fifties in good health and CMV-seropositive. DNA for the CDR3: TGTGCCAGCAGAAGACAGTTGGGGAATCAGCCCCAGCATTTT. Translating it yields CASRRQLGNQPQHF.